These 20 T cell receptor beta chains came from one sample sequenced in a study of tumor-infiltrating lymphocytes in oesophageal squamous cell carcinoma. TCRdb fed the PCR reads into MiXCR, producing one record per CDR3 protein. The profile shows 5,600 or so distinct CDR3 sequences, about 14% of them singletons. Sequencing was performed on esophageal tumor tissue. The receptors come from a male donor with esophageal squamous cell carcinoma.

Worth noting for this clonotype: It is likely a read error, because the conserved phenylalanine at the end of the CDR3 is missing. No DNA is shown, since the ends of the CDR3 on it are uncertain; the CDR3 is the one TCRdb lists. The chain is built from TRBV6-6 and TRBJ2-3; the D call of TRBD2 is as the table states it, not checked on the DNA. The V gene's germline CDR1 is MNHNY and CDR2 SVGAGI (reference sequence). 17 amino acids form the CDR3, both terminal residues included. CDR3 in amino acids: CASSELQDLPYEQYFGP.

This clonotype is medium-sized. This chain joins TRBV5-4 and TRBJ2-5; D is possibly TRBD2 (6 bases). V was trimmed by 4 bases and J by 5 bases, leaving 12 bases between them. In germline, CDR1 is SGHNT, CDR2 YYREEE (reference sequence). This CDR3 is 13 amino acids long. CDR3 nucleotides: TGTGCCAGCAGCACCGCTAGCGAGGAGACCCAGTACTTC. It yields the protein CASSTASEETQYF.

This clonotype was counted many times. A much more abundant neighbour one base away suggests this may be a read error. The V and J genes are TRBV11-2 and TRBJ2-1; 8 bases are shared with TRBD2. The CDR3 has 13 residues. V shed 5 bases and J 10 bases; nucleotides not matched to a gene: 7. Germline lookup yields CDR1 SGHAT and CDR2 FQNNGV. The CDR3 region is CASSIGLAAEQFF. The DNA for the CDR3 is TGTGCCAGCAGCATCGGACTAGCAGCCGAGCAGTTCTTC.

This clonotype came up many times. This sequence joins TRBV14 and TRBJ2-1; D is uncertain. Between the trimmed V and J ends, which lost 5 bases and 1 base, there was a span of 12 bases. The length of the CDR3 is 15 residues. Germline V gene sequence: CDR1 SGHDN, CDR2 FVKESK. The CDR3 here is CASSVGSRSYNEQFF. In nucleotides, the CDR3 is TGTGCCAGCAGCGTGGGCAGTAGGTCCTACAATGAGCAGTTCTTC.

This clonotype was observed a handful of times. The CDR3 end shows no conserved phenylalanine or tryptophan, and so a read error is likely. The DNA is left out, because the CDR3 cannot be placed on it with certainty; the CDR3 is given as TCRdb lists it. The V and J genes are TRBV24-1 and TRBJ2-7; TRBD1, as called in the table, went unchecked against the DNA. The CDR3 is 18 residues long, counting both termini. Germline V gene sequence: CDR1 KGHDR, CDR2 SFDVKD. CDR3 protein: CATSGMTGTFWYGYTFGS.

With respect to this clonotype: One junction end does not reproduce the germline sequence, and a read error may be involved. The gene calls are TRBV7-3 and TRBJ1-2, with D possibly being TRBD1 (5 bases). The CDR3 spans 13 residues. Germline V lookup: CDR1 SGHTA, CDR2 FQGTGA. The CDR3 DNA reads as TGTGCGAGCAGCTTAGCAGGGTTTGGAGGCTACACCTTC. Translated: CASSLAGFGGYTF.

In its sample, this clonotype was seen many times. The chain has TRBV5-4 and TRBJ2-7; TRBD2 matches 8 bases. The CDR3 length is 15 residues. Germline CDR1 and CDR2: SGHNT and YYREEE (reference sequence). The junction had 2 bases not matched to a gene; V was cut back by 0 bases and J by 0 bases. DNA for the CDR3: TGTGCCAGCAGCTTGGGCGGGGGGACCTCCTACGAGCAGTACTTC. Protein product: CASSLGGGTSYEQYF.

This clonotype counts as medium-sized. This rearrangement joins TRBV7-2 to TRBJ1-1; weak D call: TRBD1 (5 bases). The CDR3 is made up of 16 amino acids. V lost 1 base, J lost 0 bases, and 12 bases lay in between. Germline V gene lookup returns CDR1 SGHTA and CDR2 FQGNSA. The CDR3 DNA follows: TGTGCCAGCAGCTTAGTAGGTGGGGGTATGAACACTGAAGCTTTCTTT. This translates into CASSLVGGGMNTEAFF.

A word on this clonotype: The final CDR3 position lacks the conserved phenylalanine or tryptophan, pointing to a likely read error. Because the CDR3's place on the DNA is in doubt, the DNA is left out and the CDR3 is given as listed by TCRdb. The rearrangement joins TRBV12-3 or TRBV12-4 to TRBJ2-1; the table's D call of TRBD2 was not tested on the DNA. Both ends counted, the CDR3 spans 17 residues. The CDR3 reads CASSLVPRPFYGYTFGS.

This chain uses TRBV9 with TRBJ2-7; D is perhaps TRBD2 (5 bases). TRBJ2-5 matches the DNA end more closely, so the J call is doubtful. Germline V gene lookup returns CDR1 SGDLS and CDR2 YYNGEE. The CDR3 sequence is 14 residues long. CDR3 bases: TGTGCCAGCAGCCCCGGAGGAGCTGAAGGGACCCAGTACTTC. It specifies CASSPGGAEGTQYF.

This clonotype was counted many times. A read error may produce the germline difference seen at one junction end. V usage is TRBV12-3 or TRBV12-4 and J usage is TRBJ2-7; 7 bases are a match to TRBD1. The CDR3 extends over 15 amino acids. The CDR3 loop reads CANRPGTEFNSPLHF. As DNA, the CDR3 is TGTGCCAACCGACCCGGGACAGAGTTTAATTCACCCCTCCACTTC.

This clonotype was found many times. The chain joins TRBV5-6 to TRBJ1-5; D not certain. Trimming shortened V by 2 bases and J by 4 bases, and 10 bases separated the two germline ends. This CDR3 region has 14 residues. The V gene's germline CDR1 is SGHDT and CDR2 YYEEEE. The CDR3 sequence: CASSFSAGNQPQHF. The DNA for the CDR3 is TGTGCCAGCAGCTTTAGTGCCGGAAATCAGCCCCAGCATTTT.

This clonotype was counted at least ten times. The V call is TRBV6-1, the J call TRBJ2-5, with TRBD2 as a possible D gene (5 bases). Between the trimmed V and J ends, which lost 3 bases and 7 bases, there was a span of 18 bases. The germline V gene encodes CDR1 MNHNS and CDR2 SASEGT. CDR3 size: 15 residues. DNA of the CDR3: TGTGCCAGCAGTGACCCCGTTGGGAGAATGGGGACCCAGTACTTC. Residues: CASSDPVGRMGTQYF.

The table lists this clonotype with many counts. The junction differs from germline at one of its ends, possibly a read error. The gene calls are TRBV19 and TRBJ1-6; 9 bases are a match to TRBD1. The CDR3 loop spans 16 amino acids. CDR1 is LNHDA and CDR2 is SQIVND in the germline V gene (reference sequence). The CDR3 loop reads CASRGDRAANEGPLHF. The DNA for the CDR3 is TGTGCCAGTAGAGGGGACAGGGCCGCCAATGAGGGACCCCTCCACTTC.

This chain links TRBV18 with TRBJ1-5, with TRBD1 as a possible D gene (5 bases). CDR3 length equals 18 residues. Looked up from germline, CDR1 is KGHSH and CDR2 is LQKENI. Trimming took 3 bases from V and 2 from J, leaving 20 bases between them. The CDR3 here is CASSPGPFGDLGNQPQHF. CDR3 nucleotide sequence: TGTGCCAGCTCACCCGGACCTTTCGGGGACCTCGGCAATCAGCCCCAGCATTTT.

This clonotype was observed at least ten times. This could be a read error, since a much larger clone is one nucleotide away. The chain couples TRBV10-3 to TRBJ2-1, with 8 bases matching TRBD2. Matching the DNA end better, TRBJ2-7 makes the J call doubtful. This CDR3 is built from 14 residues. Germline CDR1 is ENHRY and CDR2 is SYGVKD. The CDR3 sequence is CAIRTGGVDNEQYF. The CDR3 DNA reads as TGTGCCATCAGGACGGGGGGGGTCGACAATGAGCAGTACTTC.

In its sample, this clonotype ranks as medium-sized. The chain couples TRBV7-3 to TRBJ2-5; D call uncertain. The germline gives CDR1 SGHTA, CDR2 FQGTGA. The CDR3 spans 15 residues. Trimming cost V 1 base and J 4 bases, with 13 bases left between them. In DNA form, the CDR3 reads TGTGCCAGCAGCTTAAGTGGGTCACAAGGAGAGACCCAGTACTTC. Protein sequence: CASSLSGSQGETQYF.

Turning to this clonotype: Without the conserved terminal phenylalanine or tryptophan, this CDR3 likely stems from a read error. No DNA is shown, since the ends of the CDR3 on it are uncertain; the CDR3 is the one TCRdb lists. The CDR3 reads CAITSSTANTEAFV. The chain joins TRBV10-3 to TRBJ1-1; the table's D call, TRBD1, has no DNA check behind it. Germline V gene sequence: CDR1 ENHRY, CDR2 SYGVKD. The CDR3 has 14 residues if both end residues are counted.

The chain is built from TRBV5-6 and TRBJ1-2; D possibly corresponds to TRBD1 (6 bases). Per the germline V gene, CDR1 is SGHDT and CDR2 is YYEEEE. The V end lost 4 bases, the J end lost 5 bases, and 15 bases lay between the germline ends. This CDR3 is built from 14 residues. The DNA of the CDR3 is TGTGCCAGCAGCAAGGACAGCCTCGGGTATGGCTACACCTTC. This translates into CASSKDSLGYGYTF.

This clonotype is judged medium-sized. CDR3 amino acids: CASSLPGWSEQYF. In DNA, the CDR3 is TGTGCCAGCAGCTTGCCGGGTTGGAGCGAGCAGTACTTC. The V and J genes are TRBV7-9 and TRBJ2-7; D ambiguous. V was cut by 3 bases and J by 6 bases, with 12 bases left in between. The CDR3 covers 13 residues. Germline CDR1 reads SEHNR; CDR2 reads FQNEAQ (reference sequence).